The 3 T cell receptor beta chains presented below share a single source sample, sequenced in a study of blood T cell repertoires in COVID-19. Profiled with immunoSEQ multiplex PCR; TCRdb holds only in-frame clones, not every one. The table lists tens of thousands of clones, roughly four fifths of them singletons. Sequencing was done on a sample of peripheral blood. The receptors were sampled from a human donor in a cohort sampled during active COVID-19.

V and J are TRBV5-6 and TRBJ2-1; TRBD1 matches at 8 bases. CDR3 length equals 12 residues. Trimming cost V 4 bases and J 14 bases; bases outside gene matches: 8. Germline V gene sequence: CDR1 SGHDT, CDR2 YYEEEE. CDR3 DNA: TGTGCCAGCAGCCGTTGGGGACAGGAGAAGTTCTTC. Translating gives CASSRWGQEKFF.

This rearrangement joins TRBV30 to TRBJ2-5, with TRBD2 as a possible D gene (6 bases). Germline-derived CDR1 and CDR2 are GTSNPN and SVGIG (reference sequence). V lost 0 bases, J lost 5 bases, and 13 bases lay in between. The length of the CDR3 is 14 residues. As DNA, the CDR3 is TGTGCCTGGAGTGTACCCCCCCGGGAGGAGACCCAGTACTTC. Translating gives CAWSVPPREETQYF.

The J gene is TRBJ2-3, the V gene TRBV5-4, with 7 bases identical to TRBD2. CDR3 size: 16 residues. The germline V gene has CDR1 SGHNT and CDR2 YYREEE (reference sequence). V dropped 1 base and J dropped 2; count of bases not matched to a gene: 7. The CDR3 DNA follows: TGTGCCAGCAGCTTGCCCCCTAGCGGCCCCACAGATACGCAGTATTTT. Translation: CASSLPPSGPTDTQYF.